What follows describes a single TCR beta chain. The record originates from a study of T cell changes during pregnancy in multiple sclerosis. Clones were read by immunoSEQ multiplex PCR, and TCRdb kept only the in-frame ones, dropping some. The sample has tens of thousands of clones, 80% to 95% seen once. The TCR comes from a female donor in good health, enrolled as a control in a pregnancy study. The sample was CD4+ T cells from peripheral blood mononuclear cells, taken in the second trimester of pregnancy.

The CDR3 reads CASTQRGLDTGELFF. The DNA for the CDR3 is TGTGCCAGCACCCAGCGGGGCCTGGACACCGGGGAGCTGTTTTTT. The gene calls are TRBV25-1 and TRBJ2-2, with 7 bases matching TRBD2. CDR1 and CDR2 (germline): MGHDK, SYGVNS. J was trimmed by 3 bases and V by 7 bases; bases with no gene match: 8. This CDR3 is built from 15 residues. The complete variable domain, with remaining parts taken from reference TRBV25-1 and TRBJ2-2, reads EADIYQTPRYLVIGTGKKITLECSQTMGHDKMYWYQQDPGMELHLIHYSYGVNSTEKGDLSSESTVSRIRTEHFPLTLESARPSHTSQYLCASTQRGLDTGELFFGEGSRLTVL.